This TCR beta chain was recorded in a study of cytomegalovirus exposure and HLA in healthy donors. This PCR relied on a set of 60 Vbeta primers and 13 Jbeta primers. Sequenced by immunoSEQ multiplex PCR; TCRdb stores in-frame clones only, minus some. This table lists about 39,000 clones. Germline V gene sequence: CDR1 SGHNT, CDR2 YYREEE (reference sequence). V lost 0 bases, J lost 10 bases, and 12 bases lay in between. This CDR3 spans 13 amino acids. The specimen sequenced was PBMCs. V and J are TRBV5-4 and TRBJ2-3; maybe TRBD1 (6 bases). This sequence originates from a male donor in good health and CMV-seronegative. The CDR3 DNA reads TGTGCCAGCAGCTTGGCCTCCGACAGGTCGCAGTATTTT. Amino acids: CASSLASDRSQYF.